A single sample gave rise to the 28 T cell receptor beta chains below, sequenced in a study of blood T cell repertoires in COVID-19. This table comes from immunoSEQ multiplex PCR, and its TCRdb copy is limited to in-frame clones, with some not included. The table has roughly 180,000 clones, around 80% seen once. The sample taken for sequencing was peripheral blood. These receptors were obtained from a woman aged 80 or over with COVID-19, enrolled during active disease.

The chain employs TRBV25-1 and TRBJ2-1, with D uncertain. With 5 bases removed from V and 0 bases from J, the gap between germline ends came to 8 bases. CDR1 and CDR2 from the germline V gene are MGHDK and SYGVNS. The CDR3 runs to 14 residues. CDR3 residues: CASSHFGSYNEQFF. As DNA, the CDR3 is TGTGCCAGCAGTCACTTTGGCTCCTACAATGAGCAGTTCTTC.

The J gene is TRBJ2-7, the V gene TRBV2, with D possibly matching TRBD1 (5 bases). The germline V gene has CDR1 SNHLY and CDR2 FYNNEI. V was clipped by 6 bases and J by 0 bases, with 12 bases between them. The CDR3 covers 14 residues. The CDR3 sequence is CASRETEISYEQYF. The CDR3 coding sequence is TGTGCCAGCAGGGAGACAGAGATCTCCTACGAGCAGTACTTC.

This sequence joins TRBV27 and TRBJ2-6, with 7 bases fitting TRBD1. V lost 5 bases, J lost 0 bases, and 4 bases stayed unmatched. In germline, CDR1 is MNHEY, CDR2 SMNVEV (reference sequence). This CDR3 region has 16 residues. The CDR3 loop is CASSRRDSSGANVLTF. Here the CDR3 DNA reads TGTGCCAGCAGTCGTCGGGACAGCTCTGGGGCCAACGTCCTGACTTTC.

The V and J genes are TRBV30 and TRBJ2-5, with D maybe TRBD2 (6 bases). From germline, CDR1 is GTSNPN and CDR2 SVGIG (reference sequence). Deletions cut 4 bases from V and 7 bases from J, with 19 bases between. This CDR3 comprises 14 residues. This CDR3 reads CAWTGHAEGLTQYF. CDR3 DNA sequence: TGTGCCTGGACTGGACACGCCGAGGGACTGACCCAGTACTTC.

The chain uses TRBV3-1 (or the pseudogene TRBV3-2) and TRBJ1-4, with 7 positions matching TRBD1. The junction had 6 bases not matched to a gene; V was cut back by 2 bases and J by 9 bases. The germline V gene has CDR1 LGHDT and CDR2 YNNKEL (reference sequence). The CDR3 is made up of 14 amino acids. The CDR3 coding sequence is TGTGCCAGCAGCCAATCGGGACAGAGGCAAAAACTGTTTTTT. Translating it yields CASSQSGQRQKLFF.

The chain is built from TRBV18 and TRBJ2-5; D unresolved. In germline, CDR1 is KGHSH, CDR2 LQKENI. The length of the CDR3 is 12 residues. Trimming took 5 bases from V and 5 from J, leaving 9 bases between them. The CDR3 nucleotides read TGTGCCAGCTCAAACAATCGCGAGACCCAGTACTTC. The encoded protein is CASSNNRETQYF.

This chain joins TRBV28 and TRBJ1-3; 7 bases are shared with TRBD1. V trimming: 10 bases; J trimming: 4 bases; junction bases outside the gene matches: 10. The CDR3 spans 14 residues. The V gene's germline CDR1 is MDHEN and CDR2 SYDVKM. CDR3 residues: CATIRQGIGNTIYF. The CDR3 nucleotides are TGTGCCACCATTAGACAGGGTATCGGAAACACCATATATTTT.

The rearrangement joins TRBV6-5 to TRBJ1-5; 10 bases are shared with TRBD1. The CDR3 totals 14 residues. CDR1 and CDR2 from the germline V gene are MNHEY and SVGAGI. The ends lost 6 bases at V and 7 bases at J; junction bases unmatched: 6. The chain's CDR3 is CASRKTGGVQPQHF. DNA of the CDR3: TGTGCCAGCAGAAAGACAGGGGGCGTCCAGCCCCAGCATTTT.

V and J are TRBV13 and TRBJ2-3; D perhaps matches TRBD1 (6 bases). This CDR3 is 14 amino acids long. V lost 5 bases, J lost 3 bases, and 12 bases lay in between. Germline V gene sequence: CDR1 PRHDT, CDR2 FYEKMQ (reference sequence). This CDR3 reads CASSVYRDTDTQYF. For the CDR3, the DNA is TGTGCCAGCAGCGTATACAGGGATACAGATACGCAGTATTTT.

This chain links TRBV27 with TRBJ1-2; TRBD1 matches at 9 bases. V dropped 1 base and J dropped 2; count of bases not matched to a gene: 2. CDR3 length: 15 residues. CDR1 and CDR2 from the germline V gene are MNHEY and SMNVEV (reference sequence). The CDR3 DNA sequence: TGTGCCAGCAGTTTATACGGACAGGGGAACTATGGCTACACCTTC. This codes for CASSLYGQGNYGYTF.

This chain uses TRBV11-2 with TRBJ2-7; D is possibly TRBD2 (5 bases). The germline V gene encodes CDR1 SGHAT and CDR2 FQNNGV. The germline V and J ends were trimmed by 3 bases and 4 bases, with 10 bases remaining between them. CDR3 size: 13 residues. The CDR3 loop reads CASSLRELYEQYF. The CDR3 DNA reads TGTGCCAGCAGCTTGAGGGAGTTGTACGAGCAGTACTTC.

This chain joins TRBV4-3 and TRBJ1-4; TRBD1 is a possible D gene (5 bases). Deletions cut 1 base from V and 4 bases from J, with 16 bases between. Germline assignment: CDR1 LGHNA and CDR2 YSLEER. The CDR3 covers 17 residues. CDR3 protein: CASSQVTGDGGNEKLFF. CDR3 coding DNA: TGCGCCAGCAGCCAAGTCACGGGGGACGGTGGTAATGAAAAACTGTTTTTT.

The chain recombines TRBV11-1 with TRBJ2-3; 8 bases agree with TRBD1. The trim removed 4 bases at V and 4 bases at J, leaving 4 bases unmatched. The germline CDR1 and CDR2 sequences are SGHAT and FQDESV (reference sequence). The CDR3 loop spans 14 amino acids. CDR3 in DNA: TGTGCCAGCAGCTCACAGGGGGTAGCAGATACGCAGTATTTT. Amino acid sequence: CASSSQGVADTQYF.

The CDR3, as DNA: TGCAGCGTTGATGAGTCGTCCAATCCAGATACGCAGTATTTT. Protein sequence: CSVDESSNPDTQYF. This chain uses TRBV29-1 with TRBJ2-3; D not resolved. Per germline, CDR1 SQVTM and CDR2 ANQGSEA. This CDR3 region has 14 residues. With 3 bases removed from V and 4 bases from J, the gap between germline ends came to 14 bases.

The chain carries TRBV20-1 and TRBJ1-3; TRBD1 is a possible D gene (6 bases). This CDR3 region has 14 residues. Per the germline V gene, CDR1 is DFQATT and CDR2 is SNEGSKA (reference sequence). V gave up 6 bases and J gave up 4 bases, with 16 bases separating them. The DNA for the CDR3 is TGCAGTGCCAGTCGGGGGGGGCTAGGAAACACCATATATTTT. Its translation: CSASRGGLGNTIYF.

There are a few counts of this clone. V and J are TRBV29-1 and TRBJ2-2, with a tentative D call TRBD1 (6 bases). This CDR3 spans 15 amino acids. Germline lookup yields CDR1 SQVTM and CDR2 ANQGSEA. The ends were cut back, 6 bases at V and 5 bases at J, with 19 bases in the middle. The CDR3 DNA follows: TGCAGCGTCTATAAATCCGGGACATTAACCGGGGAGCTGTTTTTT. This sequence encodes CSVYKSGTLTGELFF.

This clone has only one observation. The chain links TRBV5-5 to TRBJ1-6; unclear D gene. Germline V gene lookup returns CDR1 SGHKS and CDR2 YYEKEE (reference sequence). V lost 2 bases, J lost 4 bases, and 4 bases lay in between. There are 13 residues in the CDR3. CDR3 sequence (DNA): TGTGCCAGCAGCTTCAGTTATAATTCACCCCTCCACTTT. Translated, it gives CASSFSYNSPLHF.

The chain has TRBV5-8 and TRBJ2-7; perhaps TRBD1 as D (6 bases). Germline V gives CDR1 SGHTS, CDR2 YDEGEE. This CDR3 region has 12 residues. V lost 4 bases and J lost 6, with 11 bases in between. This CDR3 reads CASSTRGPEQYF. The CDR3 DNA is TGTGCCAGCAGCACCAGGGGACCCGAGCAGTACTTC.

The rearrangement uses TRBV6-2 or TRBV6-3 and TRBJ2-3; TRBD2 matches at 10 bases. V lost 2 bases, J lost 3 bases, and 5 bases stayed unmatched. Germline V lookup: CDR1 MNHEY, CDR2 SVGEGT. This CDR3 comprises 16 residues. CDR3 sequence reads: CASSYGVAGGTDTQYF. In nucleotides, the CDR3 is TGTGCCAGCAGTTACGGGGTAGCGGGAGGTACAGATACGCAGTATTTT.

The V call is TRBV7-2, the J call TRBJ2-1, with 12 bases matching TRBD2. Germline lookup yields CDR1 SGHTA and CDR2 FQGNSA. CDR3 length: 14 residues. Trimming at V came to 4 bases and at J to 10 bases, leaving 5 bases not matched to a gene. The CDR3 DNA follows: TGTGCCAGCAGCTCAGGACTAGCGGGAAGGGAGCAGTTCTTC. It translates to CASSSGLAGREQFF.

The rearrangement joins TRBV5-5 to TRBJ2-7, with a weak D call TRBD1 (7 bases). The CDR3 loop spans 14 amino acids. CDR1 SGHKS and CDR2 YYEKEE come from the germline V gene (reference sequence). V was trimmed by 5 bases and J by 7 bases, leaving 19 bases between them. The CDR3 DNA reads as TGTGCCAGCAGACAGCCGACAGGGACTGGGGAGCAGTACTTC. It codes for CASRQPTGTGEQYF.

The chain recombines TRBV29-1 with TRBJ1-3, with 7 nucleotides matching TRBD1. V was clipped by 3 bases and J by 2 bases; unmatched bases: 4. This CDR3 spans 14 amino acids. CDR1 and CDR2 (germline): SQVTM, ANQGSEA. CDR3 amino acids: CSVDPQGAGNTIYF. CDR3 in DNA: TGCAGCGTTGACCCTCAGGGGGCTGGAAACACCATATATTTT.

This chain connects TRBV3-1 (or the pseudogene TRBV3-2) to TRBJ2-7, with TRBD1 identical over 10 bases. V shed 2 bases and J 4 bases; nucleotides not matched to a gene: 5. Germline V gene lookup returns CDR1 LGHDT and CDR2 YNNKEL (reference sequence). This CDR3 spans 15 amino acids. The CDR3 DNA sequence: TGTGCCAGCAGCCAACCGGGACAGGGGCTTTACGAGCAGTACTTC. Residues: CASSQPGQGLYEQYF.

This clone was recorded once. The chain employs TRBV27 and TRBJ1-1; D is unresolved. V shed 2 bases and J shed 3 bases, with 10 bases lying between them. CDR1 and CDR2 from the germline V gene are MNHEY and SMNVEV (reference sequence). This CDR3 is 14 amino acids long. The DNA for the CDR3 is TGTGCCAGCAGTTTAGGAGCTATTGACACTGAAGCTTTCTTT. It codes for CASSLGAIDTEAFF.

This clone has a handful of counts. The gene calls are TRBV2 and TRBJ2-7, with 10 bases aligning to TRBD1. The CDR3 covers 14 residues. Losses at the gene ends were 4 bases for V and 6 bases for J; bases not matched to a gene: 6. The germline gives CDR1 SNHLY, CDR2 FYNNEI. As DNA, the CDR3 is TGTGCCAGCAGTGGGTGGGACAGGGGAGTCGAGCAGTACTTC. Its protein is CASSGWDRGVEQYF.

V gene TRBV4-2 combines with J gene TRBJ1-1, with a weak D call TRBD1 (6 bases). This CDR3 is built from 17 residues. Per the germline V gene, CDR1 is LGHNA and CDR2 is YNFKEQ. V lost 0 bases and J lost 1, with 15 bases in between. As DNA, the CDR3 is TGTGCCAGCAGCCAAGATAGGGGACACTTGAGGAACACTGAAGCTTTCTTT. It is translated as CASSQDRGHLRNTEAFF.

The CDR3 sequence: CASSKGYSYEQYF. The DNA of the CDR3 is TGCGCCAGCAGCAAGGGGTACTCCTACGAGCAGTACTTC. V usage is TRBV4-1 and J usage is TRBJ2-7, with D perhaps matching TRBD1 (5 bases). The length of the CDR3 is 13 residues. CDR1 is MGHRA and CDR2 is YSYEKL in the germline V gene. V lost 5 bases to trimming and J lost 0 bases, with 8 bases between them.

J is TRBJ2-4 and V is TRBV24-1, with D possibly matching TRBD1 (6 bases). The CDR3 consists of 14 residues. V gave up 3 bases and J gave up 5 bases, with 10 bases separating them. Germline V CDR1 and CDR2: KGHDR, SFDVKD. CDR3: CATSDAGAQNIQYF. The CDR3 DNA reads TGTGCCACCAGTGATGCAGGGGCGCAAAACATTCAGTACTTC.